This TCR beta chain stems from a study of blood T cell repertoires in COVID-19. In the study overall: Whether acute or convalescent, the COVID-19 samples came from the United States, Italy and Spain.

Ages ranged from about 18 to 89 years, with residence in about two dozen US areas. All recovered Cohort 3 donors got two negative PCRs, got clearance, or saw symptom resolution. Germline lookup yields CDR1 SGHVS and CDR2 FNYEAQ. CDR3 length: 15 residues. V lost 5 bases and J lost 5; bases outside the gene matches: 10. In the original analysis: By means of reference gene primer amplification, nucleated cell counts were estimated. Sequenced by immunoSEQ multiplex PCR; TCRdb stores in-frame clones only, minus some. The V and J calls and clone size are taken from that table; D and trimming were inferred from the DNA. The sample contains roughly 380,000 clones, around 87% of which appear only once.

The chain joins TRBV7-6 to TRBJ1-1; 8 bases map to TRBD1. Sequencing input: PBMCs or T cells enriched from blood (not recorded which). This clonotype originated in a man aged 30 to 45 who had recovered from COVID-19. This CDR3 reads CASSPPQGAGTEAFF. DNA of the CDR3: TGTGCCAGCAGCCCACCTCAGGGGGCGGGAACTGAAGCTTTCTTT.